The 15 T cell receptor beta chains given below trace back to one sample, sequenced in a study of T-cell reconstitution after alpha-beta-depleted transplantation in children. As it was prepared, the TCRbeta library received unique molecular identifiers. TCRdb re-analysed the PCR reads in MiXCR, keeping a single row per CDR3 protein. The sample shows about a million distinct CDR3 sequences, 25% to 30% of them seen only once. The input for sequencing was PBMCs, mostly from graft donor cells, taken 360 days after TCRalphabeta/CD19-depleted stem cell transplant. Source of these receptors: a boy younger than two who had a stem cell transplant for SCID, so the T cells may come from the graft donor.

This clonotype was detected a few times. The CDR3, as DNA: TGTGCCAGCAGTTACGGGGGCGGAGGGACCCAGTACTTC. It specifies CASSYGGGGTQYF. The chain has TRBV28 and TRBJ2-5; D is tentatively TRBD1 or TRBD2 (6 bases each). The CDR3 has 13 residues. Between the trimmed V and J ends, which lost 4 bases and 7 bases, there was a span of 13 bases. The germline V gene encodes CDR1 MDHEN and CDR2 SYDVKM.

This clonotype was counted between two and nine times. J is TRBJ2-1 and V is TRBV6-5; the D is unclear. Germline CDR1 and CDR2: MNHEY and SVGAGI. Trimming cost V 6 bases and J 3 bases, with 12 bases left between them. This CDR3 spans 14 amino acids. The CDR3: CASRLGWSYNEQFF. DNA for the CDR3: TGTGCCAGCAGGTTAGGGTGGAGCTACAATGAGCAGTTCTTC.

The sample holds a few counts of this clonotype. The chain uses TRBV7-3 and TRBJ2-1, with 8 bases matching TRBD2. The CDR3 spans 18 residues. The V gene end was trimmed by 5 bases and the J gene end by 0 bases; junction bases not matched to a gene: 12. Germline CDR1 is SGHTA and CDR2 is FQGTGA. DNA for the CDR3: TGTGCCAGCAGCCCGACGGGGCGGGGGGCCTACTCCTACAATGAGCAGTTCTTC. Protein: CASSPTGRGAYSYNEQFF.

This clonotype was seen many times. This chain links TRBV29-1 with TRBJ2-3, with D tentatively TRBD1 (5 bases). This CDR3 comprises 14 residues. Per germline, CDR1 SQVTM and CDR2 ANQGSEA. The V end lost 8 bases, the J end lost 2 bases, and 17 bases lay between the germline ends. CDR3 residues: CSSQWGSLTDTQYF. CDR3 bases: TGCAGCTCCCAGTGGGGCAGTCTCACAGATACGCAGTATTTT.

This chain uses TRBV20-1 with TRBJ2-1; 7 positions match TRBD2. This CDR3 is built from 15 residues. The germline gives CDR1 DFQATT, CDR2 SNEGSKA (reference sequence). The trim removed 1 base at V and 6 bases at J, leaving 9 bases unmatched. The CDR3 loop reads CSARGLGLAGNEQFF. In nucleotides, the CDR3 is TGCAGTGCTAGAGGTTTGGGTTTAGCGGGCAATGAGCAGTTCTTC.

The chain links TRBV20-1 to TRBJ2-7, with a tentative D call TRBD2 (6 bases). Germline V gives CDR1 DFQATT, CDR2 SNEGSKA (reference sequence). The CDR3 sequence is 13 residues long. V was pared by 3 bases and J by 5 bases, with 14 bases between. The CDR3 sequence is CSASGGWWDEQYF. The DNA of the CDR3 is TGCAGTGCTAGTGGGGGGTGGTGGGACGAGCAGTACTTC.

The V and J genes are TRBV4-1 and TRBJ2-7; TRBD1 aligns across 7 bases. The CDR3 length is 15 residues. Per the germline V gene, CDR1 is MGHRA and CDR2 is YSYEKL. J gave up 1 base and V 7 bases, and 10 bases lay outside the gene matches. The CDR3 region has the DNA TGCGCCAGCAAAAGCTTTTCGGGACAGTCCTACGAGCAGTACTTC. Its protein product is CASKSFSGQSYEQYF.

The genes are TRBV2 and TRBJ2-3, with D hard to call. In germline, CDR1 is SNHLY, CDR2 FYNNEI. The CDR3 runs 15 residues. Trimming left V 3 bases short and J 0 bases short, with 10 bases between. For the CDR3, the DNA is TGTGCCAGCAGTGACGGTTTTTTTAGCACAGATACGCAGTATTTT. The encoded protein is CASSDGFFSTDTQYF.

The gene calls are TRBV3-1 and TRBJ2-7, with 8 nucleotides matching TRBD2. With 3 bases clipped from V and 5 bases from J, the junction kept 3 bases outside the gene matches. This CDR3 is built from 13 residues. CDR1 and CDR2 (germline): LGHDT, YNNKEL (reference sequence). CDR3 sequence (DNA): TGTGCCAGCAGCCATCGACTAGCGCACGAGCAGTACTTC. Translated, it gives CASSHRLAHEQYF.

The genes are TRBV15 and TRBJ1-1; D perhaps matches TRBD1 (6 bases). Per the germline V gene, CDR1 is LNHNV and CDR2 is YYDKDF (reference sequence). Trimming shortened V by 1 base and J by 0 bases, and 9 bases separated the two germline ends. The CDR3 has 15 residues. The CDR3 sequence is CATSRVGGMNTEAFF. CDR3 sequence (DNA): TGTGCCACCAGCAGAGTAGGGGGGATGAACACTGAAGCTTTCTTT.

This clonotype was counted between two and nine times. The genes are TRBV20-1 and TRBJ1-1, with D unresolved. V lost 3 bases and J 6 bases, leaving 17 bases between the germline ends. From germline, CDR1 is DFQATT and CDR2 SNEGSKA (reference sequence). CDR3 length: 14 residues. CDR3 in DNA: TGCAGTGCTAGTAGTAGTGTGGTAACCGCTGAAGCTTTCTTT. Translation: CSASSSVVTAEAFF.

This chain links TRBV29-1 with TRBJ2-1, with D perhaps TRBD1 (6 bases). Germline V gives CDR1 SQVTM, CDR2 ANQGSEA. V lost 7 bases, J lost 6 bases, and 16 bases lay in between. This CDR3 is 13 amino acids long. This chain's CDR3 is CSAGQRLVNEQFF. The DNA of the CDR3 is TGCAGCGCTGGACAGAGGTTAGTCAATGAGCAGTTCTTC.

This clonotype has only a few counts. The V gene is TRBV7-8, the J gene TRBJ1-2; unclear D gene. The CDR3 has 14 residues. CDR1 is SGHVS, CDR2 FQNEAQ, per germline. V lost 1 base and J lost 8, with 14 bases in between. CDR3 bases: TGTGCCAGCAGCTTAGATGTTTTCATTGAAGGCTACACCTTC. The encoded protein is CASSLDVFIEGYTF. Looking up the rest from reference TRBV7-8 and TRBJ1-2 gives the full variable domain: GAGVSQSPRYKVAKRGQDVALRCDPISGHVSLFWYQQALGQGPEFLTYFQNEAQLDKSGLPSDRFFAERPEGSVSTLKIQRTQQEDSAVYLCASSLDVFIEGYTFGSGTRLTVV.

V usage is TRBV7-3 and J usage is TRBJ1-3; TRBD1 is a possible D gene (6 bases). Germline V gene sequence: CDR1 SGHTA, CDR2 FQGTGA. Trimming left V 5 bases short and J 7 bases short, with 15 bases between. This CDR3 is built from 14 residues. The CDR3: CASSPVGGGNTIYF. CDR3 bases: TGTGCCAGCAGCCCCGTGGGGGGCGGGAACACCATATATTTT.

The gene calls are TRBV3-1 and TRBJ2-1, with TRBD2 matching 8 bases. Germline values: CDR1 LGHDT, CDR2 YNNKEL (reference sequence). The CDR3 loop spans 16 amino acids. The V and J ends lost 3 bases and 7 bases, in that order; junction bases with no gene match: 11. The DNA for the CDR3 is TGTGCCAGCAGCCAGAGCGGGGGTCGCCCCCGAAATGAGCAGTTCTTC. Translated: CASSQSGGRPRNEQFF.